The clone carrying this T cell receptor beta chain turned up a few times. The source of the sample is a study of T-cell reconstitution after alpha-beta-depleted transplantation in children. The library targeted TCRbeta and was prepared with unique molecular identifiers. Each CDR3 protein gets one entry after TCRdb re-called the PCR reads with MiXCR. The top ten hold around 4% of the sample, which has some 400,000 distinct CDR3 sequences, roughly 22% seen once. Germline CDR1 is SQVTM and CDR2 is ANQGSEA. The germline V and J ends were trimmed by 2 bases and 2 bases, with 9 bases remaining between them. The length of the CDR3 is 13 residues.

The chain combines TRBV29-1 with TRBJ2-5; no definite D call. This material consisted of PBMCs from the stem cell graft donor, taken from the stem cell graft. This TCR was sampled from a human donor who donated a stem cell graft to a child with acute myeloid leukemia. CDR3 loop: CSVESNGQETQYF. For the CDR3, the DNA is TGCAGCGTTGAATCGAACGGACAAGAGACCCAGTACTTC.